This TCR beta chain appears in the sequencing data of a study of blood T cell repertoires in COVID-19. The overall study: Specimens from acute and convalescent COVID-19 originated in the United States, Italy and Spain. From T cells, B-cell-depleted T cells, or PBMCs came the material, which was cDNA or gDNA.

Unmatched junction bases numbered 13, after V lost 3 bases and J lost 3 bases. The V gene's germline CDR1 is SGHTA and CDR2 FQGNSA. The CDR3 sequence is 18 residues long. In the original workflow: Researchers report that nucleated cell counts were estimated from reference gene primer amplification. Data came from immunoSEQ multiplex PCR; TCRdb stores just in-frame clones and leaves some out. That table furnishes V, J and clone size, whereas the DNA furnished D and trimming. This sample carries about 110,000 clones, 70% to 90% of them seen once, and the ten largest clones take about 1%. The chain is built from TRBV7-2 and TRBJ2-2, with TRBD2 identical over 7 bases. Input material: peripheral blood. This TCR derives from a human donor in a cohort sampled during active COVID-19. The CDR3 loop reads CASSFHEFGGGYTGELFF. The CDR3 bases are TGTGCCAGCAGCTTTCATGAGTTCGGCGGGGGTTACACCGGGGAGCTGTTTTTT.